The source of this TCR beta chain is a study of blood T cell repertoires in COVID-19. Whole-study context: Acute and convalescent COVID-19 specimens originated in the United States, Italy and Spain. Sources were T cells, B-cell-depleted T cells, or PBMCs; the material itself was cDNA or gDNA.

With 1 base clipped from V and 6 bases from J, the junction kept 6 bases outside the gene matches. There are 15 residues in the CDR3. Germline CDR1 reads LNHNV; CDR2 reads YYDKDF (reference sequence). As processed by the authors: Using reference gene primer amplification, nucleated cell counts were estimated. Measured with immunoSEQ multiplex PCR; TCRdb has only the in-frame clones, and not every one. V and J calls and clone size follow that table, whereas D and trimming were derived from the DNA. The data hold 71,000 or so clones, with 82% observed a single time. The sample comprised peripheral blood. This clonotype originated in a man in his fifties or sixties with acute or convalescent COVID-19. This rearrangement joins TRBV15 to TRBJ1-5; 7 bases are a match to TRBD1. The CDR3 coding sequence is TGTGCCACCAGCAGAGCCGCAGGGGGTGGTCAGCCCCAGCATTTT. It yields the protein CATSRAAGGGQPQHF.